This TCR beta chain was identified during a study of monozygotic twins with inflammatory bowel disease. To note about this clonotype: Its cognate antigen is unknown.

Whole-study findings and limits: Patients received differing immunosuppressive treatments, which may have added variability to their repertoires. Distinction of different T cell subtypes was not possible. Healthy co-twins exceeded IBD patients in TCRbeta diversity as measured by inverse Simpson.

The CDR3 has 16 amino acids. Germline V gives CDR1 MNHEY, CDR2 SMNVEV (reference sequence). A template switching step added UMIs, each with a 6-nucleotide sample barcode. TCRdb reprocessed the 5' RACE reads and stores each CDR3 protein as one record, lacking DNA. This specimen shows 330,000 or so distinct CDR3 sequences; the ten leading clones hold under 2.5%. The clonotype was recovered from a human donor with ulcerative colitis or Crohn's disease, or a healthy co-twin of an affected twin (not recorded which). J is TRBJ2-1 and V is TRBV27; TCRdb proposes TRBD1, but this gene call is untestable without DNA. Source material: blood. The CDR3 region is CASSSTGTGSLDEQFF.